These 27 T cell receptor beta chains came from one sample sequenced in a study of identical twins. TCRdb processed the 5' RACE reads anew with MiXCR; each CDR3 protein has one entry. This table has roughly 690,000 distinct CDR3 sequences, 21% appearing once. This sample was shared with a second study, whose subject was T cells expressing NK-cell markers.

Sequenced: PBMCs. These TCRs come from a woman aged 18-29 years in good health.

This clonotype has just a few counts. This chain uses TRBV27 with TRBJ1-1, with a possible D match to TRBD1 (5 bases). The V gene lost 8 bases and the J gene lost 6 bases, with 10 bases spanning the gap. CDR3 size: 11 residues. Germline CDR1 is MNHEY and CDR2 is SMNVEV (reference sequence). For the CDR3, the DNA is TGTGCCAGCGAAAGAGGGGCTGAAGCTTTCTTT. This translates into CASERGAEAFF.

The chain links TRBV7-2 to TRBJ2-1; no clear D. This CDR3 is built from 15 residues. V shed 2 bases and J shed 5 bases, with 13 bases lying between them. The germline V gene has CDR1 SGHTA and CDR2 FQGNSA. The CDR3 nucleotides read TGTGCCAGCAGCTTAATGCTAGGTGGGCACAATGAGCAGTTCTTC. Protein: CASSLMLGGHNEQFF.

This chain joins TRBV12-3 or TRBV12-4 and TRBJ2-1; D uncertain. The V gene lost 2 bases and the J gene lost 9 bases, with 17 bases spanning the gap. The CDR3 consists of 15 residues. The CDR3 DNA follows: TGTGCCAGCAGTTTATGGTCTAGTCATCTGCTTGAGCAGTTCTTC. It yields the protein CASSLWSSHLLEQFF.

The V gene is TRBV7-9, the J gene TRBJ2-1; 14 nucleotides match TRBD2. Germline assignment: CDR1 SEHNR and CDR2 FQNEAQ (reference sequence). V lost 5 bases, J lost 9 bases, and 9 bases stayed unmatched. CDR3 length: 16 amino acids. The CDR3 DNA follows: TGTGCCAGCAGCCCCCGGACTAGCGGGGGGCCGCCTGAGCAGTTCTTC. Its protein is CASSPRTSGGPPEQFF.

This clonotype turned up a few times. The chain combines TRBV7-9 with TRBJ2-6, with 7 bases matching TRBD2. The ends lost 5 bases at V and 2 bases at J; junction bases unmatched: 6. Germline CDR1 and CDR2: SEHNR and FQNEAQ (reference sequence). This CDR3 comprises 16 residues. CDR3 loop: CASSPTLATGANVLTF. The CDR3 DNA follows: TGTGCCAGCAGCCCCACACTAGCGACTGGGGCCAACGTCCTGACTTTC.

The chain carries TRBV12-3 or TRBV12-4 and TRBJ1-6; D remains unclear. V gave up 6 bases and J gave up 8 bases, with 8 bases separating them. This CDR3 region has 12 residues. The CDR3 DNA reads as TGTGCCAGCAGACGGGCCCATTCACCCCTCCACTTT. Translation: CASRRAHSPLHF.

The chain employs TRBV7-6 and TRBJ2-1; 7 bases align to TRBD2. CDR3 length equals 15 residues. Germline assignment: CDR1 SGHVS and CDR2 FNYEAQ. The V gene end was trimmed by 5 bases and the J gene end by 4 bases; junction bases not matched to a gene: 8. CDR3 in amino acids: CASSAGRPQYNEQFF. CDR3 DNA: TGTGCCAGCAGCGCCGGGAGGCCCCAGTACAATGAGCAGTTCTTC.

A few counts support this clonotype. The V gene is TRBV7-2, the J gene TRBJ2-7; D not certain. CDR1 is SGHTA and CDR2 is FQGNSA in the germline V gene. Trimming left V 0 bases short and J 3 bases short, with 9 bases between. The CDR3 covers 14 residues. CDR3 sequence (DNA): TGTGCCAGCAGCTTAGCGGACCCAGTCTACGAGCAGTACTTC. The encoded protein is CASSLADPVYEQYF.

The chain employs TRBV29-1 and TRBJ2-3; TRBD2 matches at 10 bases. CDR3 length: 16 amino acids. Germline-derived CDR1 and CDR2 are SQVTM and ANQGSEA. The J segment lost 2 bases and the V segment lost 4 bases, leaving 9 bases of the junction unmatched. CDR3 sequence (DNA): TGCAGCGTTGTGGTCCCACTAGCGGGGACCACAGATACGCAGTATTTT. This sequence encodes CSVVVPLAGTTDTQYF.

This clonotype was seen only a few times. J is TRBJ2-1 and V is TRBV15, with TRBD1 identical over 7 bases. The J segment lost 3 bases and the V segment lost 0 bases, leaving 8 bases of the junction unmatched. This CDR3 region has 17 residues. Germline loops: CDR1 LNHNV, CDR2 YYDKDF (reference sequence). The CDR3 spells CATSRDLRQGDYNEQFF. CDR3 coding DNA: TGTGCCACCAGCAGAGATCTGAGACAGGGCGACTACAATGAGCAGTTCTTC.

The V and J genes are TRBV11-3 and TRBJ2-1; 9 bases fit TRBD2. The CDR3 is 14 amino acids. CDR1 is SGHNT and CDR2 is YENEEA in the germline V gene. V shed 5 bases, J shed 8 bases, and the junction held 7 bases outside the gene matches. CDR3 loop: CASSTGLAADEQFF. CDR3 nucleotide sequence: TGTGCCAGCAGCACGGGACTAGCCGCCGATGAGCAGTTCTTC.

The V call is TRBV11-2, the J call TRBJ2-1; TRBD2 matches 7 bases. The CDR3 consists of 13 residues. Germline values: CDR1 SGHAT, CDR2 FQNNGV. The CDR3 DNA is TGTGCGACTTACAGCGGGACGGACAATGAGCAGTTCTTC. Amino acids: CATYSGTDNEQFF.

This clonotype appeared a few times. V is TRBV29-1 and J is TRBJ2-7, with TRBD2 matching over 9 bases. With V trimmed by 4 bases and J by 4 bases, 8 bases remained unmatched. CDR3 length: 14 amino acids. CDR1 and CDR2 from the germline V gene are SQVTM and ANQGSEA. This chain's CDR3 is CSVVLAGKVYEQYF. The CDR3 DNA is TGCAGCGTTGTTCTAGCGGGAAAAGTGTACGAGCAGTACTTC.

This clonotype was counted many times. As DNA, the CDR3 is TGTGCCAGCAGGAAGGAGGTTCGTGAGCAGTTCTTC. This sequence encodes CASRKEVREQFF. This chain links TRBV6-2 or TRBV6-3 with TRBJ2-1; D perhaps matches TRBD2 (5 bases). CDR1 is MNHEY, CDR2 SVGEGT, per germline. Trimming removed 6 bases at V and 9 bases at J, with 12 bases between. The CDR3 totals 12 residues.

Only a few counts were recorded for this clonotype. CDR3 loop: CAISGSVEVKGEAFF. Here the CDR3 DNA reads TGTGCCATCAGTGGGTCGGTAGAGGTGAAGGGTGAAGCTTTCTTT. The chain is built from TRBV10-3 and TRBJ1-1, with D unresolved. Trimming shortened V by 4 bases and J by 7 bases, and 19 bases separated the two germline ends. The germline V gene encodes CDR1 ENHRY and CDR2 SYGVKD. The CDR3 is 15 residues long.

This clonotype has only a few counts. This chain joins TRBV5-1 and TRBJ2-4; the match to TRBD1 covers 7 bases. The germline V gene encodes CDR1 SGHRS and CDR2 YFSETQ. V lost 0 bases and J lost 11; bases outside the gene matches: 5. The CDR3 runs to 13 residues. CDR3 in DNA: TGCGCCAGCAGCTTGGGACAGGGACGCTTTCAGTACTTC. It specifies CASSLGQGRFQYF.

J is TRBJ2-1 and V is TRBV29-1; 9 nucleotides match TRBD2. This CDR3 contains 16 residues. V was pared by 5 bases and J by 0 bases, with 8 bases of the junction left unmatched. Germline V lookup: CDR1 SQVTM, CDR2 ANQGSEA. The CDR3 coding sequence is TGCAGCGTTTACAGGACTAGCGCCAGCTCCTACAATGAGCAGTTCTTC. It is translated as CSVYRTSASSYNEQFF.

This clonotype came up many times. V usage is TRBV12-3 or TRBV12-4 and J usage is TRBJ1-1, with a weak D call TRBD1 (5 bases). Trimming stripped 8 bases from V and 9 bases from J, with 16 bases between. This CDR3 has 12 amino acids. The CDR3 here is CASGTGGAKAFF. The CDR3 DNA follows: TGTGCCAGCGGAACAGGAGGGGCCAAAGCTTTCTTT.

Ten or more counts support this clonotype. V gene TRBV29-1 combines with J gene TRBJ2-5; a weak D match, TRBD1 (6 bases). V shed 4 bases and J shed 4 bases, with 10 bases lying between them. Germline V gene lookup returns CDR1 SQVTM and CDR2 ANQGSEA. This CDR3 is 12 amino acids long. The CDR3 loop reads CSVVQGPETQYF. CDR3 nucleotide sequence: TGCAGCGTTGTCCAGGGGCCAGAGACCCAGTACTTC.

This rearrangement joins TRBV7-9 to TRBJ2-6; possibly TRBD1 for D (5 bases). The CDR3 spans 15 residues. Trimming stripped 4 bases from V and 1 base from J, with 8 bases between. Per the germline V gene, CDR1 is SEHNR and CDR2 is FQNEAQ (reference sequence). For the CDR3, the DNA is TGTGCCAGCAGCTCAGGGATATCTGGGGCCAACGTCCTGACTTTC. Amino acids: CASSSGISGANVLTF. The full variable domain, in which reference TRBV7-9 and TRBJ2-6 provide the parts outside the CDR3, is DTGVSQNPRHKITKRGQNVTFRCDPISEHNRLYWYRQTLGQGPEFLTYFQNEAQLEKSRLLSDRFSAERPKGSFSTLEIQRTEQGDSAMYLCASSSGISGANVLTFGAGSRLTVL.

Only one count was recorded for this clonotype. The gene calls are TRBV5-1 and TRBJ2-7, with D hard to call. Germline values: CDR1 SGHRS, CDR2 YFSETQ. The CDR3 is made up of 15 amino acids. V was shortened by 0 bases and J by 4 bases, with 14 bases between the two germline ends. The CDR3: CASSLDTTRVYEQYF. Here the CDR3 DNA reads TGCGCCAGCAGCTTGGATACCACTCGAGTTTACGAGCAGTACTTC.

J is TRBJ2-3 and V is TRBV29-1; D unresolved. The germline gives CDR1 SQVTM, CDR2 ANQGSEA. Trimming removed 3 bases from V and 5 bases from J, with 12 bases in between. The CDR3 has 13 residues. Here the CDR3 DNA reads TGCAGCGTTGAGTGGGGTAAAAGAGATACGCAGTATTTT. This translates into CSVEWGKRDTQYF.

This clonotype has just a few counts. The chain joins TRBV7-9 to TRBJ2-1; D is unclear. CDR3 length equals 14 residues. Germline V gives CDR1 SEHNR, CDR2 FQNEAQ (reference sequence). V was cut by 0 bases and J by 12 bases, with 15 bases left in between. The CDR3 is CASSLAESGDRQFF. CDR3 nucleotides: TGTGCCAGCAGCTTAGCAGAATCCGGAGATCGGCAGTTCTTC.

In its sample, this clonotype was seen many times. The rearrangement uses TRBV20-1 and TRBJ2-1; 10 bases line up with TRBD2. Germline V gives CDR1 DFQATT, CDR2 SNEGSKA (reference sequence). V lost 3 bases to trimming and J lost 4 bases; unmatched junction nucleotides: 9. This CDR3 comprises 16 residues. CDR3: CSARSLAGDHYNEQFF. CDR3 DNA sequence: TGCAGTGCTAGGTCCCTAGCGGGGGACCATTACAATGAGCAGTTCTTC.

This clonotype occurred many times. The chain is built from TRBV4-3 and TRBJ2-3; D unclear. The CDR3 spans 13 residues. V was trimmed by 0 bases and J by 9 bases, leaving 10 bases between them. The germline CDR1 and CDR2 sequences are LGHNA and YSLEER. CDR3: CASSQEADATQYF. CDR3 DNA sequence: TGCGCCAGCAGCCAAGAGGCAGACGCCACGCAGTATTTT.

This clonotype showed up many times. The chain couples TRBV29-1 to TRBJ2-1; 10 positions agree with TRBD2. Germline V lookup: CDR1 SQVTM, CDR2 ANQGSEA. With V trimmed by 6 bases and J by 9 bases, 8 bases remained unmatched. The CDR3 is made up of 13 amino acids. CDR3 sequence reads: CSVLGTSVVEQFF. DNA of the CDR3: TGCAGCGTCCTCGGGACTAGCGTTGTTGAGCAGTTCTTC.

This clonotype was observed a few times. J is TRBJ2-7 and V is TRBV4-2; the D is unclear. The ends were cut back, 0 bases at V and 1 base at J, with 4 bases in the middle. This CDR3 is 13 amino acids long. The germline CDR1 and CDR2 sequences are LGHNA and YNFKEQ. The CDR3 DNA reads TGTGCCAGCAGCCAAGATCAGTCCTACGAGCAGTACTTC. Its translation is CASSQDQSYEQYF.